A selection of T cell receptor beta chains follows, all from one sample in a study of OX40 agonist ivuxolimab in advanced cancers. Sequenced by immunoSEQ multiplex PCR; TCRdb stores in-frame clones only, minus some. The sample contains around 30,000 clones, around 85% of which appear only once. Sample: CD4+ or CD8+ T cells sorted from blood, taken in a trial of the OX40 agonist ivuxolimab. The source of these receptors is an adult with an advanced solid tumor such as melanoma, head and neck, liver or kidney cancer. Each CDR3 is given with its conserved first and last residue. The order of the fields is D gene, J gene, V gene, clone size, CDR3 DNA, CDR3 protein. The D gene is left open where the match is weak. Size tells how often a clone was seen (once, few, many) or the class of an expanded clone, and some rows leave it out.

.	TRBJ1-5	TRBV5-8	once	TGTGCCAGCAGCTTGGGGAATCAGCCCCAGCATTTT	CASSLGNQPQHF
.	TRBJ1-2	TRBV27	once	TGTGCCAGCAGGGATTCCTCCAGTGAAGGCTACACCTTC	CASRDSSSEGYTF
.	TRBJ1-5	TRBV15	.	TGTGCCACCAGCAGAGACCCGGTCCAGCCCCAGCATTTT	CATSRDPVQPQHF
.	TRBJ2-5	TRBV5-1	.	TGCGCCAGCAGCTCCAGATATCCGGGACAGGGGGAGCTAGCGGGAGGCGATTCGCGAGAGACCCAGTACTTC	CASSSRYPGQGELAGGDSRETQYF
.	TRBJ2-3	TRBV5-8	.	TGTGCCAGCAGCCCCTCGAGCGGAGGCACAGATACGCAGTATTTT	CASSPSSGGTDTQYF
.	TRBJ2-7	TRBV7-9	.	TGTGCCAGCAGCTTAGGGGGAGGCGGGGGCTACTACGAGCAGTACTTC	CASSLGGGGGYYEQYF
.	TRBJ1-2	TRBV2	.	TGTGCCAGCAGGGACTCCACTAACTATGGCTACACCTTC	CASRDSTNYGYTF
.	TRBJ1-1	TRBV9	.	TGTGCCAGCAGCAGCGCCGCGGAGGACACTGAAGCTTTCTTT	CASSSAAEDTEAFF
TRBD1	TRBJ2-7	TRBV6-6	.	TGTGCCAGCAGTCCCGGGACAGGTTCCTACGAGCAGTACTTC	CASSPGTGSYEQYF
TRBD1	TRBJ2-7	TRBV28	.	TGTGCCAGCACCCTACAGGGGCCTTCCTACGAGCAGTACTTC	CASTLQGPSYEQYF
TRBD1	TRBJ2-1	TRBV30	.	TGTGCCTGGAACCCGGGACAGGGAATCTATGAGCAGTTCTTC	CAWNPGQGIYEQFF
.	TRBJ1-2	TRBV9	.	.	CASSAEDYGYTFGGRHTF
.	TRBJ2-3	TRBV19	.	TGTGCCAGTAGTATGTTCGGAGGGCCAGGGAGAGATACGCAGTATTTT	CASSMFGGPGRDTQYF
.	TRBJ1-2	TRBV11-2	.	TGTGCCAGCAGCTCCGGACAGCAACATGGCTACACCTTC	CASSSGQQHGYTF
.	TRBJ1-1	TRBV6-4	once	TGTGCCAGCAGTGAAAAGGCAAACACTGAAGCTTTCTTT	CASSEKANTEAFF
.	TRBJ2-7	TRBV10-1	.	TGCGCCAGCAGTGCCGGGCCAGCATACGAGCAGTACTTC	CASSAGPAYEQYF
.	TRBJ1-2	TRBV6-1	.	TGTGCCAGTCCAGAGGGGGGGCCTAACTATGGCTACACCTTC	CASPEGGPNYGYTF
.	TRBJ1-1	TRBV28	.	TGTGCCAGCAGTTTAGGGGCAGGGTTTAGAACTGAAGCTTTCTTT	CASSLGAGFRTEAFF
.	TRBJ2-1	TRBV5-1	.	TGCGCCAGCAGCCCGACTAACTACAATGAGCAGTTCTTC	CASSPTNYNEQFF
.	TRBJ2-2	TRBV10-3	.	TGTGCCATCAGGCACCGGGACTCTTACACCGGGGAGCTGTTTTTT	CAIRHRDSYTGELFF
.	TRBJ1-2	TRBV6-1	.	TGTGCCAGCAGTGTAGGGCGGAAGACTAACTATGGCTACACCTTC	CASSVGRKTNYGYTF
.	TRBJ2-3	TRBV4-1	.	TGCGCCAGCAGCCAAGGGATGGGGGGACGAGGCACAGATACGCAGTATTTT	CASSQGMGGRGTDTQYF
.	TRBJ1-2	TRBV7-9	few	TGTGCCAGCAGCTTAGGAAGAGGCTACACCTTC	CASSLGRGYTF
.	TRBJ1-5	TRBV4-3	once	TGCGCCAGCAGCCAAGTTAGGGCAAGCAATCAGCCCCAGCATTTT	CASSQVRASNQPQHF
TRBD1	TRBJ1-2	TRBV6-4	.	TGTGCCAGCAGTGACGGTAGGGACAGGGGCACCAACTATGGCTACACCTTC	CASSDGRDRGTNYGYTF
.	TRBJ2-3	TRBV19	.	TGTGCCAGTAGGGCCGGACTCCCGACAGATACGCAGTATTTT	CASRAGLPTDTQYF
.	TRBJ2-3	TRBV7-3	.	TGTGCCAGCAGCTTTCCGGGGGAAACAGATACGCAGTATTTT	CASSFPGETDTQYF
TRBD1	TRBJ2-3	TRBV28	.	TGTGCCAGCAGTTGGGACAGAAAGGGAGATACGCAGTATTTT	CASSWDRKGDTQYF
TRBD2	TRBJ2-3	TRBV4-1	.	TGCGCCAGCAGCCAGCGGGGGGGCGGCACAGATACGCAGTATTTT	CASSQRGGGTDTQYF
.	TRBJ1-4	TRBV4-3	few	TGCGCCAGCAGCCCAGGTAGCGGGGCGAATGAAAAACTGTTTTTT	CASSPGSGANEKLFF